This T cell receptor beta chain was recovered during a study of T-cell memory formation after mild COVID-19. The sample holds a few counts of this clonotype. Its antigen is as yet unknown. Using its own MiXCR run on the 5' RACE reads, TCRdb lists one record per CDR3 protein. The sample has 100,000 to 150,000 distinct CDR3 sequences, over 15% seen once. Findings of the study overall: CD8+ contracting clones occupied EMRA, while CD4+ ones occupied mainly CM and EM. The finding that pre-infection memory included some responding clones suggested that cross-reactive memory joined.

The CDR3 is 13 amino acids. In germline, CDR1 is GTSNPN, CDR2 SVGIG (reference sequence). J gave up 7 bases and V 0 bases, and 2 bases lay outside the gene matches. The sequenced sample was PBMCs or a T cell subset sorted from them (not recorded which). The V call is TRBV30, the J call TRBJ2-7, with 11 positions matching TRBD2. The receptor's source is a man younger than 30 who had mild COVID-19 (a few samples of this study predate the infection). Cell type and time point are not known. The CDR3 loop is CAWSVRLAGEQYF. In nucleotides, the CDR3 is TGTGCCTGGAGTGTACGACTAGCGGGGGAGCAGTACTTC.